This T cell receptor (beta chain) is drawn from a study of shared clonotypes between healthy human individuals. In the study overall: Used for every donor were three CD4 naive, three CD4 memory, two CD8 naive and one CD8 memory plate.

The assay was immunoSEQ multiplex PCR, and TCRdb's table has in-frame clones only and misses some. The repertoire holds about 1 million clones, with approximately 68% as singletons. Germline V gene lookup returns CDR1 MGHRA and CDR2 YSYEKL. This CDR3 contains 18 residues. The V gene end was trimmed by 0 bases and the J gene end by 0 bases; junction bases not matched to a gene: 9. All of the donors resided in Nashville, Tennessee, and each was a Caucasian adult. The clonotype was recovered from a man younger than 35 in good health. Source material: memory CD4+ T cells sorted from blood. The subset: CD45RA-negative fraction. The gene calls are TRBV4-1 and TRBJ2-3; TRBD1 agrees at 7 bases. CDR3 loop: CASSQDGDRVFSTDTQYF. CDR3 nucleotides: TGCGCCAGCAGCCAAGATGGGGACAGAGTTTTTAGCACAGATACGCAGTATTTT.